Below, one T cell receptor beta chain is given with its context. The target antigen is unknown. In the same sample, other DNA sequences code for this CDR3. This CDR3 contains 13 residues. V shed 1 base and J shed 1 base, with 5 bases lying between them. The germline gives CDR1 SGHKS, CDR2 YYEKEE (reference sequence). Healthy bone marrow donors formed the donor group. PCR employed 60 Vbeta and 13 Jbeta primers. Generated by immunoSEQ multiplex PCR, the TCRdb table keeps only in-frame clones and is missing some. The sample contains 150,000 or so clones, around 80% of which appear only once. This sample stems from a study of cytomegalovirus exposure and HLA in healthy donors. For the study at large: Earlier findings included roughly 100 million unique TCR beta sequences obtained from some 180 million T cells.

Findings and caveats of the study: Accounts indicate the classifier identified cytomegalovirus status with strong specificity and sensitivity.

The sequenced material came from PBMCs. V is TRBV5-5 and J is TRBJ1-1; no clear D. This TCR came from a man younger than 35 in good health and CMV-seropositive. The CDR3 DNA sequence: TGTGCCAGCAGCTTGACGGGGAACACTGAAGCTTTCTTT. Its translation is CASSLTGNTEAFF. The complete variable domain, with remaining parts taken from reference TRBV5-5 and TRBJ1-1, reads DAGVTQSPTHLIKTRGQQVTLRCSPISGHKSVSWYQQVLGQGPQFIFQYYEKEERGRGNFPDRFSARQFPNYSSELNVNALLLGDSALYLCASSLTGNTEAFFGQGTRLTVV.